These 15 T cell receptor beta chains came from one sample sequenced in a study of blood T cell repertoires in COVID-19. The repertoire was sequenced with immunoSEQ multiplex PCR; TCRdb's copy has only in-frame clones and lacks some. The sample lists 250,000 to 300,000 clones; roughly nine tenths were seen once. The sequencing sample was made of peripheral blood. Source of these receptors: a young woman with COVID-19, enrolled during active disease.

This clone was recorded once. The chain joins TRBV7-3 to TRBJ2-1; 13 bases align to TRBD2. The CDR3 contains 13 residues. CDR1 and CDR2 (germline): SGHTA, FQGTGA. With 8 bases clipped from V and 7 bases from J, the junction kept 2 bases outside the gene matches. CDR3 amino acids: CASGTSGVNEQFF. Here the CDR3 DNA reads TGTGCCAGCGGGACTAGCGGGGTTAATGAGCAGTTCTTC.

The gene calls are TRBV30 and TRBJ2-7, with D perhaps TRBD2 (5 bases). The V and J ends lost 5 bases and 7 bases respectively, with 18 bases between them. Germline values: CDR1 GTSNPN, CDR2 SVGIG (reference sequence). There are 13 residues in the CDR3. CDR3 DNA: TGTGCCTGGGCTAACGGACCTTCGGGGGAGCAGTACTTC. It encodes CAWANGPSGEQYF.

Worth noting for this clone: This same CDR3 is encoded by further DNA sequences in the sample. The chain joins TRBV5-1 to TRBJ1-1; a weak D match, TRBD1 (5 bases). In germline, CDR1 is SGHRS, CDR2 YFSETQ. The CDR3 contains 14 residues. V lost 0 bases and J lost 1, with 7 bases in between. This CDR3 reads CASSLDGGNTEAFF. CDR3 DNA: TGCGCCAGCAGCTTGGACGGGGGGAACACTGAAGCTTTCTTT.

V usage is TRBV5-4 and J usage is TRBJ1-2; D might be TRBD1 (6 bases). The CDR3 has 13 residues. Germline assignment: CDR1 SGHNT and CDR2 YYREEE (reference sequence). Trimming removed 6 bases at V and 8 bases at J, with 17 bases between. The CDR3 DNA reads as TGTGCCAGCACCCAACAAGGGGGATCGGGCTACACCTTC. Protein sequence: CASTQQGGSGYTF.

Here the CDR3 DNA reads TGTGCCAGCAGTGTCACAACGAACACTGAAGCTTTCTTT. It specifies CASSVTTNTEAFF. This rearrangement joins TRBV2 to TRBJ1-1; D is ambiguous. The germline V and J ends were trimmed by 4 bases and 1 base, with 7 bases remaining between them. The CDR3 is 13 residues long. CDR1 SNHLY and CDR2 FYNNEI come from the germline V gene.

The gene calls are TRBV30 and TRBJ1-2; D remains ambiguous. This CDR3 is 14 amino acids long. The V end lost 4 bases, the J end lost 2 bases, and 14 bases lay between the germline ends. Germline V gene data show CDR1 as GTSNPN and CDR2 as SVGIG (reference sequence). The DNA of the CDR3 is TGTGCCTGGATGGGCTTTCCGCAGAACTATGGCTACACCTTC. Its translation is CAWMGFPQNYGYTF.

The V gene is TRBV6-5, the J gene TRBJ1-2, with D hard to call. The CDR3 is 14 residues long. Trimming stripped 2 bases from V and 3 bases from J, with 10 bases between. Germline V gene sequence: CDR1 MNHEY, CDR2 SVGAGI. CDR3 nucleotides: TGTGCCAGCAGTTACAATCCAGGTTACTATGGCTACACCTTC. This gives the protein CASSYNPGYYGYTF.

The V call is TRBV7-6, the J call TRBJ2-7; maybe TRBD1 (8 bases). CDR3 length: 16 residues. Deletions cut 6 bases from V and 0 bases from J, with 18 bases between. The V gene's germline CDR1 is SGHVS and CDR2 FNYEAQ. The CDR3 region is CASSPAGDRSSYEQYF. The CDR3 DNA sequence: TGTGCCAGCAGTCCCGCGGGGGACAGGTCCTCCTACGAGCAGTACTTC.

The chain has TRBV6-5 and TRBJ1-1; D is uncertain. V lost 6 bases, J lost 2 bases, and 13 bases lay in between. Germline V gene sequence: CDR1 MNHEY, CDR2 SVGAGI. This CDR3 spans 14 amino acids. As DNA, the CDR3 is TGTGCCAGCAGACCGGGTCCATCCAACACTGAAGCTTTCTTT. It specifies CASRPGPSNTEAFF.

The V gene is TRBV5-4, the J gene TRBJ2-1; D possibly corresponds to TRBD2 (6 bases). V lost 0 bases and J lost 9, with 16 bases in between. Germline loops: CDR1 SGHNT, CDR2 YYREEE (reference sequence). This CDR3 contains 15 residues. The CDR3 DNA reads TGTGCCAGCAGCTTGGAACTCCATGAGGAGGGTGAGCAGTTCTTC. The encoded protein is CASSLELHEEGEQFF.

In its sample, this clone was seen once. The J gene is TRBJ2-1, the V gene TRBV3-1 (or the pseudogene TRBV3-2); 12 positions agree with TRBD2. The CDR3 has 19 residues. V shed 2 bases, J shed 4 bases, and the junction held 12 bases outside the gene matches. Germline CDR1 LGHDT, CDR2 YNNKEL (reference sequence). CDR3 residues: CASSQWGLAGGPYYNEQFF. In nucleotides, the CDR3 is TGTGCCAGCAGCCAATGGGGCCTAGCGGGAGGGCCTTATTACAATGAGCAGTTCTTC.

The chain combines TRBV28 with TRBJ1-4; tentative D call: TRBD1 (6 bases). CDR1 and CDR2 from the germline V gene are MDHEN and SYDVKM. Trimming removed 8 bases at V and 0 bases at J, with 7 bases between. This CDR3 is built from 13 residues. The CDR3 region is CASGQTTNEKLFF. CDR3 nucleotides: TGTGCCAGCGGACAGACAACTAATGAAAAACTGTTTTTT.

This rearrangement joins TRBV19 to TRBJ2-5, with a possible D match to TRBD1 (6 bases). Trimming removed 3 bases at V and 5 bases at J, with 13 bases between. The CDR3 has 14 amino acids. Germline CDR1 LNHDA, CDR2 SQIVND (reference sequence). The CDR3 protein is CASSITQGFETQYF. CDR3 nucleotide sequence: TGTGCCAGTAGTATCACCCAGGGGTTTGAGACCCAGTACTTC. The whole variable domain, filled in from reference TRBV19 and TRBJ2-5, reads DGGITQSPKYLFRKEGQNVTLSCEQNLNHDAMYWYRQDPGQGLRLIYYSQIVNDFQKGDIAEGYSVSREKKESFPLTVTSAQKNPTAFYLCASSITQGFETQYFGPGTRLLVL.

The V and J genes are TRBV6-5 and TRBJ1-2; D is possibly TRBD1 (6 bases). Trimming pared 5 bases from V and 4 bases from J, leaving 17 bases between. In germline, CDR1 is MNHEY, CDR2 SVGAGI. The CDR3 spans 15 residues. CDR3 residues: CASSKDSKTLYGYTF. CDR3 nucleotide sequence: TGTGCCAGCAGTAAGGACAGCAAAACTCTCTATGGCTACACCTTC.

This clone came up once. The V call is TRBV7-6, the J call TRBJ2-4; 15 bases agree with TRBD2. The CDR3 length is 16 residues. After removal of 5 bases from V and 7 bases from J, the junction contained 6 bases not matched to a gene. Per germline, CDR1 SGHVS and CDR2 FNYEAQ. The chain's CDR3 is CASSNGLAGGGNIQYF. CDR3 in DNA: TGTGCCAGCAGCAACGGACTAGCGGGAGGGGGCAACATTCAGTACTTC.